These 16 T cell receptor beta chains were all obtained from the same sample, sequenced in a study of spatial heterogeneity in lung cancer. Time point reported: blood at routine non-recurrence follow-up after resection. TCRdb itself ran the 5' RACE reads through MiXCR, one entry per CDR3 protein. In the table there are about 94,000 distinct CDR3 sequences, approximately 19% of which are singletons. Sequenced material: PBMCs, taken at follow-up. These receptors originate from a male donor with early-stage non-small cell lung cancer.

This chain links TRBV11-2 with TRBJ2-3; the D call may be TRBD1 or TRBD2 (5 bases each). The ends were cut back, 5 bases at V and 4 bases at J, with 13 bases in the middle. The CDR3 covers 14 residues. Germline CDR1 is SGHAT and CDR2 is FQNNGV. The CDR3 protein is CASSTRGSADTQYF. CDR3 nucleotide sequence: TGTGCCAGCAGCACTCGGGGCTCGGCAGATACGCAGTATTTT.

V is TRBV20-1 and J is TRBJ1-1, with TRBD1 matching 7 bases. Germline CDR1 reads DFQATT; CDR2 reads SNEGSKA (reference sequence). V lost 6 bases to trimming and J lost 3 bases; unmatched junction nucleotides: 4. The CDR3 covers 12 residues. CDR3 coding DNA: TGCAGTGCCAGACAGGGCCACACTGAAGCTTTCTTT. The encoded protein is CSARQGHTEAFF.

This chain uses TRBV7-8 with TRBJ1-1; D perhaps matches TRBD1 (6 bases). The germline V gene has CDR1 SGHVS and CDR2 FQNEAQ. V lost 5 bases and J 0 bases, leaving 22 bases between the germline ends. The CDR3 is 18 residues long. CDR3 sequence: CASSVLGGVRQLNTEAFF. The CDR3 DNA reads TGTGCCAGCAGCGTATTAGGGGGTGTCAGGCAATTGAACACTGAAGCTTTCTTT.

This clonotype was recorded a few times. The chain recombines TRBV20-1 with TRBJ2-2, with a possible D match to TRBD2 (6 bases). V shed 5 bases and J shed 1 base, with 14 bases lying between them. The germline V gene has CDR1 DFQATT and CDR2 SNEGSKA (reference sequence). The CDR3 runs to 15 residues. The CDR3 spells CSAYLGTLNTGELFF. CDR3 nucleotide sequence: TGCAGTGCTTACCTCGGGACTTTGAACACCGGGGAGCTGTTTTTT.

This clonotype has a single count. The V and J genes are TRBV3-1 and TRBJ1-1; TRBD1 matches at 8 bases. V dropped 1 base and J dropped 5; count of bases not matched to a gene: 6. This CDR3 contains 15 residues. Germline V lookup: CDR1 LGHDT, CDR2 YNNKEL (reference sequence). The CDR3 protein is CASSQVRRGRTEAFF. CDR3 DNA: TGTGCCAGCAGCCAAGTTCGCAGGGGGCGAACTGAAGCTTTCTTT.

The CDR3: CASYSPSGSDTQYF. The CDR3 DNA follows: TGTGCCAGCTACTCCCCTTCGGGGTCAGATACGCAGTATTTT. The chain recombines TRBV28 with TRBJ2-3; a possible D gene is TRBD2 (5 bases). Looked up from germline, CDR1 is MDHEN and CDR2 is SYDVKM. The CDR3 has 14 residues. V lost 8 bases to trimming and J lost 4 bases, with 16 bases between them.

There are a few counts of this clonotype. The DNA for the CDR3 is TGTGCCAGCAGCTTGGGGGCCGGCCAAGAGACCCAGTACTTC. This encodes CASSLGAGQETQYF. The genes are TRBV5-4 and TRBJ2-5, with D uncertain. This CDR3 has 14 amino acids. Trimming pared 0 bases from V and 1 base from J, leaving 7 bases between. Germline V gene sequence: CDR1 SGHNT, CDR2 YYREEE (reference sequence). Drawing the rest from reference TRBV5-4 and TRBJ2-5, the complete variable domain is ETGVTQSPTHLIKTRGQQVTLRCSSQSGHNTVSWYQQALGQGPQFIFQYYREEENGRGNFPPRFSGLQFPNYSSELNVNALELDDSALYLCASSLGAGQETQYFGPGTRLLVL.

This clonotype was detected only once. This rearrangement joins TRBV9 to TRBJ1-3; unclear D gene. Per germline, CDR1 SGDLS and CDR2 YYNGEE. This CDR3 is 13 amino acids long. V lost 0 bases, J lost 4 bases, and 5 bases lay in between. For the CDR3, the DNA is TGTGCCAGCAGCGTAGCCCTCGGAAACACCATATATTTT. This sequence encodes CASSVALGNTIYF.

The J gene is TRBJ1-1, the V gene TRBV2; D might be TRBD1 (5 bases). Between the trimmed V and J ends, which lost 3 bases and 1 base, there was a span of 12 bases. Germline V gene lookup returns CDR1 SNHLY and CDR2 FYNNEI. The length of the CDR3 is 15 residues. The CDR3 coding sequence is TGTGCCAGCAGTGAGGGGGGGGTTAAGAACACTGAAGCTTTCTTT. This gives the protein CASSEGGVKNTEAFF.

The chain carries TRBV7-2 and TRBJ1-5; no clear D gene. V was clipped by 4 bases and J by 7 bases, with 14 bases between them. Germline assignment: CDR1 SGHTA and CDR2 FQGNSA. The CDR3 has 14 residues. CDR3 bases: TGTGCCAGCAGCTCCGGGCCCTCGGGACAGCCCCAGCATTTT. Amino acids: CASSSGPSGQPQHF.

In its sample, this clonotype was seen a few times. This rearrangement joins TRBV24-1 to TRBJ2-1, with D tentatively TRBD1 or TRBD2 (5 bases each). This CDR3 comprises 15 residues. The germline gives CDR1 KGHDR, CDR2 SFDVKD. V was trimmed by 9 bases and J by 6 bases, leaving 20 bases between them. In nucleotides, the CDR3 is TGTGCCACCGAATCGGGGCAGGAGGAGTCCAATGAGCAGTTCTTC. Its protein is CATESGQEESNEQFF.

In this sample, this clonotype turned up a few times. The CDR3 reads CSPKGRSPYEQYV. The CDR3, as DNA: TGCAGTCCTAAGGGCAGGTCCCCCTACGAGCAGTACGTC. The chain carries TRBV20-1 and TRBJ2-7; D is ambiguous. The V end was cut by 8 bases, the J end by 2 bases, with 16 bases between. The germline V gene has CDR1 DFQATT and CDR2 SNEGSKA (reference sequence). The CDR3 spans 13 residues.

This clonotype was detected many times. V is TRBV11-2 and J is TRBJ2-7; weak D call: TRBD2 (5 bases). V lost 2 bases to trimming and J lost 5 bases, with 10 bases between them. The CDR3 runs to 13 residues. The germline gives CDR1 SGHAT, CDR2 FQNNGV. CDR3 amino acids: CASSLSRTDEQYV. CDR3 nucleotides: TGTGCCAGCAGCTTATCCAGGACTGACGAGCAGTACGTC.

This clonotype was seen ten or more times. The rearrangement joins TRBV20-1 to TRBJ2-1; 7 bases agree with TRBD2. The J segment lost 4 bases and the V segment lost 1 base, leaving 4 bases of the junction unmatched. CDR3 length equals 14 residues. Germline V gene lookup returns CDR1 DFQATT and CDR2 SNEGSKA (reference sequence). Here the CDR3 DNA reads TGCAGTGCTAGAGGACTAGCAGGGTACAATGAGCAGTTCTTC. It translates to CSARGLAGYNEQFF.

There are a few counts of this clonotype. CDR3 amino acids: CASSSPGQEGQTQYF. In DNA form, the CDR3 reads TGCGCCAGCAGCTCCCCCGGACAGGAAGGGCAGACCCAGTACTTC. The rearrangement uses TRBV5-1 and TRBJ2-5; TRBD1 matches 7 bases. The CDR3 spans 15 residues. Losses at the gene ends were 3 bases for V and 6 bases for J; bases not matched to a gene: 11. Germline V gives CDR1 SGHRS, CDR2 YFSETQ. Using reference TRBV5-1 and TRBJ2-5 for the parts outside the CDR3, the full variable domain is KAGVTQTPRYLIKTRGQQVTLSCSPISGHRSVSWYQQTPGQGLQFLFEYFSETQRNKGNFPGRFSGRQFSNSRSEMNVSTLELGDSALYLCASSSPGQEGQTQYFGPGTRLLVL.

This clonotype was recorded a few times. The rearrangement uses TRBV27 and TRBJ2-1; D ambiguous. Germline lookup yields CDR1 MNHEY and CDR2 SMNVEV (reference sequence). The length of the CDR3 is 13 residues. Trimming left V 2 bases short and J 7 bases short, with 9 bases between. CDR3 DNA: TGTGCCAGCAGTTTACTGGCCCCGAATGAGCAGTTCTTC. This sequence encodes CASSLLAPNEQFF.